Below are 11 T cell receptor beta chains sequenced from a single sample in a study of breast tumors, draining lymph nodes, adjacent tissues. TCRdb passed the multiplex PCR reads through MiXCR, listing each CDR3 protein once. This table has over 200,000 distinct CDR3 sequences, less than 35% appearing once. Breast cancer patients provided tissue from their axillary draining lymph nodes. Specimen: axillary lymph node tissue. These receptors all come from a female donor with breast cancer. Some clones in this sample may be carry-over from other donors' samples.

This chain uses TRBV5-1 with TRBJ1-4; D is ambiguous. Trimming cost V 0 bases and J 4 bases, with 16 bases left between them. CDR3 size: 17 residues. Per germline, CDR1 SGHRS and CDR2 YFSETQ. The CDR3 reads CASSLGQASSYNEKLFF. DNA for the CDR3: TGCGCCAGCAGCTTGGGGCAGGCGAGCTCCTATAATGAAAAACTGTTTTTT.

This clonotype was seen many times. CDR3 protein: CASSLGRRRYEREQYF. For the CDR3, the DNA is TGTGCCAGCAGCTTAGGTCGACGTCGATACGAAAGGGAGCAGTACTTC. The genes are TRBV7-2 and TRBJ2-7; no firm D call. Trimming took off 1 base at V and 7 bases at J, with 20 bases between the two ends. The germline V gene has CDR1 SGHTA and CDR2 FQGNSA. The CDR3 sequence is 16 residues long.

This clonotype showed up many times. For the CDR3, the DNA is TGCGCCAGCAGCCACGGACAGGGGGGGATTAATTCACCCCTCCACTTT. Its translation: CASSHGQGGINSPLHF. The chain links TRBV5-1 to TRBJ1-6; 10 positions agree with TRBD1. The germline V gene has CDR1 SGHRS and CDR2 YFSETQ. The CDR3 spans 16 residues. J was trimmed by 6 bases and V by 4 bases; bases with no gene match: 7.

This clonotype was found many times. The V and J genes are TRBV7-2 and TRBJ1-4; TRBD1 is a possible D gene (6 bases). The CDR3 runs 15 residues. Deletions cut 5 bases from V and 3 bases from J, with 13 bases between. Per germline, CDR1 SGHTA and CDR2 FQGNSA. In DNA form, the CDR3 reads TGTGCCAGCAGCCGATCCAGGGGTTCTAATGAAAAACTGTTTTTT. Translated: CASSRSRGSNEKLFF.

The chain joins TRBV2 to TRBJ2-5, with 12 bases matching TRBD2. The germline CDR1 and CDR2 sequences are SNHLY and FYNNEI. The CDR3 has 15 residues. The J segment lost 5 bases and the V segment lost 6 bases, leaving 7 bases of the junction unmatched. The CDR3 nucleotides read TGTGCCAGCAGGGGGACTAGCGGGCCAGGGGAGACCCAGTACTTC. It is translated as CASRGTSGPGETQYF.

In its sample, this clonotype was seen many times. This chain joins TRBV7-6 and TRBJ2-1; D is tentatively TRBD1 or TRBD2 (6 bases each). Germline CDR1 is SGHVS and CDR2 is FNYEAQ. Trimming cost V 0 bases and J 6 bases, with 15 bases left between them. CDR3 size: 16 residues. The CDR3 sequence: CASSLAGGGFGNEQFF. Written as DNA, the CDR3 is TGTGCCAGCAGCTTAGCAGGAGGGGGTTTCGGCAATGAGCAGTTCTTC.

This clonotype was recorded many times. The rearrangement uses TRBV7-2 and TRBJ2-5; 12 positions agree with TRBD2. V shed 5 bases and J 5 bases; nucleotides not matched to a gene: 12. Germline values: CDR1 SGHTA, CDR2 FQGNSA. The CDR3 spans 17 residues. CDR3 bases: TGTGCCAGCAGCCCCCTAGCGGGGGGGCCGGGTGGTGAGACCCAGTACTTC. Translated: CASSPLAGGPGGETQYF.

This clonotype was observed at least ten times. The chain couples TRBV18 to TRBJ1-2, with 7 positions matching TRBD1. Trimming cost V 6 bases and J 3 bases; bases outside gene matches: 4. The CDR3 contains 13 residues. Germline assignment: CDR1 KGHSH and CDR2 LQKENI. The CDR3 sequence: CASSEGADYGYTF. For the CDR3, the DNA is TGTGCCAGCTCGGAGGGGGCGGACTATGGCTACACCTTC.

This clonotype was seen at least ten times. The CDR3 here is CASSPGTVNYGYTF. CDR3 coding DNA: TGTGCCAGCAGTCCCGGGACAGTTAACTATGGCTACACCTTC. The chain combines TRBV6-1 with TRBJ1-2, with TRBD1 identical over 7 bases. V lost 5 bases to trimming and J lost 1 base; unmatched junction nucleotides: 4. From germline, CDR1 is MNHNS and CDR2 SASEGT. This CDR3 has 14 amino acids.

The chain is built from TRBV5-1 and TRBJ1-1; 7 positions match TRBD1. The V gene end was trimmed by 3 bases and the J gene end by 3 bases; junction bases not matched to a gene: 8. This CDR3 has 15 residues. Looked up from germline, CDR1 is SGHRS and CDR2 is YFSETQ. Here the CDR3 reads CASSSTGFSDTEAFF. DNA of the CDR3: TGCGCCAGCAGCTCGACAGGGTTCTCCGACACTGAAGCTTTCTTT.

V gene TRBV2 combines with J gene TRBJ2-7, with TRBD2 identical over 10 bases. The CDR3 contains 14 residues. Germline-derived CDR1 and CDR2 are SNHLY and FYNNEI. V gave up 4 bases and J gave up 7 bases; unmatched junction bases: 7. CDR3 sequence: CASSVLAGVNEQYF. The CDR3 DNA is TGTGCCAGCAGTGTTCTAGCGGGAGTGAATGAGCAGTACTTC.